This T cell receptor (beta chain) stems from a study of blood T cell repertoires in COVID-19. Germline V gives CDR1 LNHNV, CDR2 YYDKDF (reference sequence). Losses at the gene ends were 6 bases for V and 7 bases for J; bases not matched to a gene: 5. The CDR3 has 12 amino acids. Sequencing was performed with immunoSEQ multiplex PCR; in TCRdb, only in-frame clones are kept and a portion is missing. The sample gives roughly 170,000 clones, around 82% of which show up once; 15% to 20% is in the top ten. The sample taken for sequencing was PBMCs or T cells enriched from blood (not recorded which). This clonotype originated in a man in his sixties who had recovered from COVID-19. The rearrangement links TRBV15 to TRBJ2-7, with 8 positions matching TRBD1. CDR3 in amino acids: CATRDRVWEQYF. The CDR3 DNA reads TGTGCCACCAGGGACAGGGTGTGGGAGCAGTACTTC.